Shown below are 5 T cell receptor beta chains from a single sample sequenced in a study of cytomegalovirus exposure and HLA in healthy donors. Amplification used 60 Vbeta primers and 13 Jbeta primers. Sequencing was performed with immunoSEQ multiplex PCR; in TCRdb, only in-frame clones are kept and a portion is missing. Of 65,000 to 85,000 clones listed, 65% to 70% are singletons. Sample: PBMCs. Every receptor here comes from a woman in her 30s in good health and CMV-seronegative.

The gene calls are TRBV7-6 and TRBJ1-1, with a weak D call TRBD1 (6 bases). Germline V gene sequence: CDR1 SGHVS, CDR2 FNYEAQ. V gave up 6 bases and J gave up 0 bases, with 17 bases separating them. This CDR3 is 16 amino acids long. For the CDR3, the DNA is TGTGCCAGCAGTGGGGGGGCAGGGGTTATGAACACTGAAGCTTTCTTT. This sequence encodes CASSGGAGVMNTEAFF.

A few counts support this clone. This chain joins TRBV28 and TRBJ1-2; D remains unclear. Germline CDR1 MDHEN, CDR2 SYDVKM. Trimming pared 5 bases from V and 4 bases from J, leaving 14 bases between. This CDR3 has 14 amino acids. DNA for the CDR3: TGTGCCAGCAGTCTAGAACTGGGGAGCTATGGCTACACCTTC. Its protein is CASSLELGSYGYTF.

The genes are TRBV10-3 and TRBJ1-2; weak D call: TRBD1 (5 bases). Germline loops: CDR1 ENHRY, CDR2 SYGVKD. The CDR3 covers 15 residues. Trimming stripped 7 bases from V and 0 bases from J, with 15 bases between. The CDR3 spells CAIKSLGEANYGYTF. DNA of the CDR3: TGTGCCATCAAATCTTTAGGGGAAGCTAACTATGGCTACACCTTC.

CDR3 protein: CASTGVVGGHNEQFF. CDR3 coding DNA: TGTGCCAGCACGGGGGTTGTGGGGGGTCACAATGAGCAGTTCTTC. V and J are TRBV7-2 and TRBJ2-1; D is possibly TRBD2 (6 bases). From germline, CDR1 is SGHTA and CDR2 FQGNSA. Trimming shortened V by 7 bases and J by 5 bases, and 18 bases separated the two germline ends. CDR3 size: 15 residues.

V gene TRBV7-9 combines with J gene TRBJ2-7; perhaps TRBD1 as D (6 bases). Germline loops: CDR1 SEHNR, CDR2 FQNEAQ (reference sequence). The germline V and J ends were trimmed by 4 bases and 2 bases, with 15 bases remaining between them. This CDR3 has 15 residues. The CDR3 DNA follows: TGTGCCAGCAGCTCTAACAGGGTAGAGGCCTACGAGCAGTACTTC. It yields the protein CASSSNRVEAYEQYF.